The present entry profiles one TCR beta chain with its context. The data belong to a study of blood T cell repertoires in COVID-19. Study context: Researchers got acute and convalescent COVID-19 samples from the United States, Italy and Spain. T cells, B-cell-depleted T cells, or PBMCs provided the cDNA or gDNA that served as material.

Authors' data handling: Scientists estimated how many nucleated cells there were by amplifying reference gene primers. TCRdb's table, derived via immunoSEQ multiplex PCR, lists solely in-frame clones and lacks some. V and J calls and clone size come straight from that table; D and trimming were deduced from the DNA. The table has 50,000 to 70,000 clones, approximately 86% seen once. Trimming cost V 3 bases and J 0 bases, with 10 bases left between them. The V gene's germline CDR1 is LGHNA and CDR2 YSLEER. The CDR3 is 15 residues long. The sequencing input was peripheral blood. The gene calls are TRBV4-3 and TRBJ2-3, with a possible D match to TRBD1 (5 bases). The receptor was isolated from a human donor with active COVID-19. The donor label of this sample is uncertain. The CDR3 loop reads CASSHGQASTDTQYF. Written as DNA, the CDR3 is TGCGCCAGCAGCCACGGACAAGCCAGCACAGATACGCAGTATTTT.